These T cell receptor beta chains were read from a single sample in a study of Ad26.COV2.S vaccination and SARS-CoV-2 variants. Generated by immunoSEQ multiplex PCR, the TCRdb table keeps only in-frame clones and is missing some. The profile shows fewer than 400,000 clones, under 90% of them singletons. The starting material was peripheral blood, obtained in a trial of Ad26.COV2.S vaccine versus placebo. The source is a person between 18 and 60 years old who received the Ad26.COV2.S COVID-19 vaccine or a placebo. Both conserved end residues are part of each CDR3. A D gene is named only where the DNA matches it firmly.

>TRBD1|TRBV19|TRBJ1-1
CASSITGVPEAFF
TGTGCCAGTAGTATAACAGGGGTCCCTGAAGCTTTCTTT
>.|TRBV7-6|TRBJ1-6
CASSLFFPGGNNSPLHF
TGTGCCAGCAGCTTATTTTTCCCGGGGGGCAATAATTCACCCCTCCACTTT
>.|TRBV18|TRBJ1-4
CASSAGATNEKLFF
TGTGCCAGCTCAGCTGGGGCAACTAATGAAAAACTGTTTTTT
>.|TRBV27|TRBJ1-1
CASSSGNTEAFF
TGTGCCAGCAGTTCAGGGAACACTGAAGCTTTCTTT
>.|TRBV3-1/TRBV3-2|TRBJ1-2
CASSQLGASYYGYTF
TGTGCCAGCAGCCAGCTGGGGGCCAGTTACTATGGCTACACCTTC
>.|TRBV12-3/TRBV12-4|TRBJ2-2
CASSLLTGELFF
TGTGCCAGCAGTTTACTCACCGGGGAGCTGTTTTTT
>.|TRBV6-2/TRBV6-3|TRBJ1-4
CASSYYWNELFF
TGTGCCAGCAGTTACTACTGGAATGAACTGTTTTTT
>.|TRBV6-5|TRBJ1-2
CASSYSTGTGFPYYTF
TGTGCCAGCAGTTACTCGACCGGAACAGGTTTCCCTTACTACACCTTC
>.|TRBV7-9|TRBJ2-1
CASSLTSSPKSYNEQFF
TGTGCCAGCAGCTTAACGTCTAGCCCTAAATCCTACAATGAGCAGTTCTTC
>.|TRBV5-1|TRBJ1-5
CASSLGGNSNQPQHF
TGCGCCAGCAGCTTGGGGGGTAATAGCAATCAGCCCCAGCATTTT
>.|TRBV19|TRBJ2-1
CASSKGEQSYNEQFF
TGTGCCAGTAGTAAGGGGGAGCAATCCTACAATGAGCAGTTCTTC
>TRBD2|TRBV7-3|TRBJ2-2
CASSPVTGGPGELFF
TGTGCCAGCAGCCCCGTGACGGGAGGGCCCGGGGAGCTGTTTTTT
>TRBD1|TRBV5-1|TRBJ1-2
CASSRGEGADGYTF
TGCGCCAGCTCGCGCGGGGAGGGGGCGGATGGCTACACCTTC